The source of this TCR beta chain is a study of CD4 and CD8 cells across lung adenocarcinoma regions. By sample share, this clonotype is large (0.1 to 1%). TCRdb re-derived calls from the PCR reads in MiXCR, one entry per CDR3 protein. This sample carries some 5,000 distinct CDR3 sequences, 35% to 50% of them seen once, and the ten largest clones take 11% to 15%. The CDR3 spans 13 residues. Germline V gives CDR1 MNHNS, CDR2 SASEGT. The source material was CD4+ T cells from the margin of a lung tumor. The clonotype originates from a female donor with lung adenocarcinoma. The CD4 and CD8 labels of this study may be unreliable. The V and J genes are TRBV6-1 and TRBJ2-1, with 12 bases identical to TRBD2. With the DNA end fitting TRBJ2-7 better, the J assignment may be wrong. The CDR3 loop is CATRTSGTYEQYF. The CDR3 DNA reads TGTGCCACGCGGACTAGCGGGACCTACGAGCAGTACTTC.